One sample yielded the 15 T cell receptor beta chains listed below, sequenced in a study of CD8+CD57+ T cells in acquired aplastic anemia. Genomic DNA provided the template from which TCR beta VDJ and CDR3 profiles were obtained. Each CDR3 protein is one row after TCRdb ran MiXCR on the reads. Of some 150,000 distinct CDR3 sequences listed, less than 45% are singletons. Sequencing was carried out using sorted CD4+, CD8+, or CD8+CD57+ T cells (not recorded which) from PBMCs. All receptors derive from a human donor in good health, serving as a control.

In this sample, this clonotype turned up a few times. The chain links TRBV24-1 to TRBJ2-3; tentative D call: TRBD2 (6 bases). From germline, CDR1 is KGHDR and CDR2 SFDVKD. V was shortened by 10 bases and J by 3 bases, with 16 bases between the two germline ends. The CDR3 spans 14 residues. CDR3 nucleotide sequence: TGTGCCACATACTCGGGAGTTTCAACAGATACGCAGTATTTT. Residues: CATYSGVSTDTQYF.

The chain uses TRBV10-3 and TRBJ2-1; 7 bases agree with TRBD1. CDR1 ENHRY and CDR2 SYGVKD come from the germline V gene. The CDR3 totals 17 residues. With V trimmed by 0 bases and J by 2 bases, 7 bases remained unmatched. This CDR3 is CAISESGQADTYNEQFF. The CDR3 DNA follows: TGTGCCATCAGTGAGTCTGGACAGGCCGACACCTACAATGAGCAGTTCTTC.

The V and J genes are TRBV11-3 and TRBJ2-7; D is unresolved. The germline V and J ends were trimmed by 5 bases and 6 bases, with 8 bases remaining between them. The CDR3 extends over 11 amino acids. Germline loops: CDR1 SGHNT, CDR2 YENEEA. Here the CDR3 DNA reads TGTGCCAGCAGCCTGAAAAGCGAGCAGTACTTC. Its protein product is CASSLKSEQYF.

V gene TRBV29-1 combines with J gene TRBJ1-1; TRBD1 agrees at 7 bases. This CDR3 has 12 amino acids. Germline loops: CDR1 SQVTM, CDR2 ANQGSEA. V lost 7 bases, J lost 2 bases, and 4 bases stayed unmatched. CDR3 protein: CSGRQGNTEAFF. As DNA, the CDR3 is TGCAGCGGTCGACAGGGTAACACTGAAGCTTTCTTT. Combining the CDR3 with reference TRBV29-1 and TRBJ1-1 gives the whole variable domain SAVISQKPSRDICQRGTSLTIQCQVDSQVTMMFWYRQQPGQSLTLIATANQGSEATYESGFVIDKFPISRPNLTFSTLTVSNMSPEDSSIYLCSGRQGNTEAFFGQGTRLTVV.

With regard to this clonotype: An end of the junction differs from the germline gene, which may be a read error. J is TRBJ2-3 and V is TRBV5-1; TRBD1 aligns across 10 bases. The CDR3 extends over 15 amino acids. In germline, CDR1 is SGHRS, CDR2 YFSETQ. The CDR3 DNA reads TGCGCTAGCAGCCCCGGGACAGGGGAAACAGATACGCAGTATTTT. It codes for CASSPGTGETDTQYF.

This clonotype turned up a few times. V gene TRBV15 combines with J gene TRBJ2-7; D possibly corresponds to TRBD1 (5 bases). The germline V gene encodes CDR1 LNHNV and CDR2 YYDKDF (reference sequence). V was trimmed by 0 bases and J by 1 base, leaving 10 bases between them. This CDR3 is 15 amino acids long. This CDR3 reads CATSRDRTGSYEQYF. The DNA for the CDR3 is TGTGCCACCAGCAGAGATCGCACAGGTTCCTACGAGCAGTACTTC.

V usage is TRBV10-3 and J usage is TRBJ2-7, with 8 bases that match TRBD1. V was pared by 7 bases and J by 4 bases, with 15 bases of the junction left unmatched. Germline CDR1 and CDR2: ENHRY and SYGVKD. This CDR3 has 16 residues. CDR3 sequence: CAIIVGGGQGQYEQYF. The CDR3 nucleotides read TGTGCCATCATCGTCGGTGGCGGACAGGGTCAATACGAGCAGTACTTC.

This clonotype has ten or more counts. The chain carries TRBV5-1 and TRBJ2-5; D is perhaps TRBD1 (5 bases). V shed 4 bases and J shed 0 bases, with 16 bases lying between them. CDR3 length equals 16 residues. Germline assignment: CDR1 SGHRS and CDR2 YFSETQ. This CDR3 reads CASSLTATAYQETQYF. The CDR3 DNA follows: TGCGCCAGCAGCCTGACCGCGACAGCCTACCAAGAGACCCAGTACTTC.

This clonotype was seen repeatedly, ten times or more. The CDR3: CASSLMSGHTQYF. Written as DNA, the CDR3 is TGCGCCAGCAGCTTAATGTCAGGGCATACGCAGTATTTT. The V call is TRBV5-1, the J call TRBJ2-3, with D tentatively TRBD1 (5 bases). V lost 2 bases, J lost 7 bases, and 11 bases lay in between. Germline CDR1 is SGHRS and CDR2 is YFSETQ. CDR3 length: 13 amino acids.

The V gene is TRBV5-1, the J gene TRBJ1-2; tentative D call: TRBD1 (5 bases). The CDR3 loop spans 15 amino acids. CDR1 and CDR2 (germline): SGHRS, YFSETQ. The germline V and J ends were trimmed by 3 bases and 5 bases, with 17 bases remaining between them. The CDR3 nucleotides are TGCGCCAGCAGCTGGGGGTCGAGTAAGGGATATGGCTACACCTTC. It yields the protein CASSWGSSKGYGYTF.

The table lists this clonotype with many counts. V and J are TRBV5-1 and TRBJ2-7, with TRBD1 matching 10 bases. Germline V gene lookup returns CDR1 SGHRS and CDR2 YFSETQ. Trimming removed 7 bases from V and 3 bases from J; junction bases left unmatched: 4. The CDR3 covers 13 residues. The chain's CDR3 is CASARDRGYEQYF. CDR3 in DNA: TGCGCCAGCGCCCGGGACAGGGGCTACGAGCAGTACTTC.

This sequence joins TRBV9 and TRBJ1-4, with a tentative D call TRBD1 (5 bases). The CDR3 is 13 amino acids. V was pared by 4 bases and J by 5 bases, with 9 bases between. Germline values: CDR1 SGDLS, CDR2 YYNGEE. The chain's CDR3 is CASSQQVNEKLFF. The CDR3 DNA sequence: TGTGCCAGCAGCCAACAGGTCAATGAAAAACTGTTTTTT.

The rearrangement links TRBV11-2 to TRBJ2-7, with D tentatively TRBD1 (6 bases). This CDR3 is 15 amino acids long. The ends were cut back, 4 bases at V and 10 bases at J, with 23 bases in the middle. Looked up from germline, CDR1 is SGHAT and CDR2 is FQNNGV. The CDR3 DNA follows: TGTGCCAGCAGCTCCCCCCGGGATGTCAGGGGTGGACAGTACTTC. This translates into CASSSPRDVRGGQYF.

This clonotype was seen at least ten times. This rearrangement joins TRBV12-3 or TRBV12-4 to TRBJ2-7, with 8 bases aligning to TRBD2. The CDR3 extends over 15 amino acids. V shed 6 bases and J 6 bases; nucleotides not matched to a gene: 13. In DNA form, the CDR3 reads TGTGCCAGCAGCCGCCGGAATAGCGGGGCGGGCGAGCAGTACTTC. Protein sequence: CASSRRNSGAGEQYF.

The chain employs TRBV7-2 and TRBJ1-1; D remains ambiguous. Trimming took off 1 base at V and 11 bases at J, with 8 bases between the two ends. This CDR3 spans 11 amino acids. The germline V gene has CDR1 SGHTA and CDR2 FQGNSA. CDR3 DNA: TGTGCCAGCAGCTTAGTCCGAGGGGCTTTCTTT. Translation: CASSLVRGAFF.